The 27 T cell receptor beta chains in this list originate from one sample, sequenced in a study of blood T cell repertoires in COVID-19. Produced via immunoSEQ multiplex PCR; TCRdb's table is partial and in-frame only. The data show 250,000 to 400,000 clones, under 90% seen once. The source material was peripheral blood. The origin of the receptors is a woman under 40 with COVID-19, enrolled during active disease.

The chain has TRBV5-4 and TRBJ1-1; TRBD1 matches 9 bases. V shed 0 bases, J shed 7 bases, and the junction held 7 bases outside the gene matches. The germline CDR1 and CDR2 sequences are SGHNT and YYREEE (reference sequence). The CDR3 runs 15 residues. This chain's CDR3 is CASSLGQGVQSEAFF. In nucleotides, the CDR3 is TGTGCCAGCAGCTTGGGACAGGGGGTACAGAGTGAAGCTTTCTTT.

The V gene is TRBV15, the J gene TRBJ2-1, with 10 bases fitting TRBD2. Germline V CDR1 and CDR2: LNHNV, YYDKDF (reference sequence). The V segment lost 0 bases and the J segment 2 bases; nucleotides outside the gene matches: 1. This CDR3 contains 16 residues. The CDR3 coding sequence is TGTGCCACCAGCAGAGAACTAGCGGGACCCTACAATGAGCAGTTCTTC. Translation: CATSRELAGPYNEQFF.

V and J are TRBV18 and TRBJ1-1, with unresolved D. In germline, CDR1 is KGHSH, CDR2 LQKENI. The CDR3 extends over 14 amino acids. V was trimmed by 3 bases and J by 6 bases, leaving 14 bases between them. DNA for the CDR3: TGTGCCAGCTCACCGAGGGCCCTTCCACCTGAAGCTTTCTTT. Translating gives CASSPRALPPEAFF.

The CDR3 region has the DNA TGCGCCAGCTCGGTAGCGGGAGGGGAAGAGACCCAGTACTTC. Protein sequence: CASSVAGGEETQYF. V gene TRBV10-2 combines with J gene TRBJ2-5; TRBD2 aligns across 11 bases. In germline, CDR1 is WSHSY, CDR2 SAAADI. Trimming cost V 8 bases and J 3 bases; bases outside gene matches: 5. The CDR3 totals 14 residues.

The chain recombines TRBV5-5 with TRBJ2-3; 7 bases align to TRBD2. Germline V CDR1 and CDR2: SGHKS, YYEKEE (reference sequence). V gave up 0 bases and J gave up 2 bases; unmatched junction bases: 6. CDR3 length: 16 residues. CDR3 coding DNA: TGTGCCAGCAGCTTGGGAAGCAGCGGGAACACAGATACGCAGTATTTT. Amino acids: CASSLGSSGNTDTQYF.

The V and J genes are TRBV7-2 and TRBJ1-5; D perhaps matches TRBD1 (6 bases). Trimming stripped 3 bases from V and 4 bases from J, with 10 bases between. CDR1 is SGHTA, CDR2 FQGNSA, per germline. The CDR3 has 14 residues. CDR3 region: CASSFGQKNQPQHF. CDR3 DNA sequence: TGTGCCAGCAGCTTTGGACAGAAGAATCAGCCCCAGCATTTT.

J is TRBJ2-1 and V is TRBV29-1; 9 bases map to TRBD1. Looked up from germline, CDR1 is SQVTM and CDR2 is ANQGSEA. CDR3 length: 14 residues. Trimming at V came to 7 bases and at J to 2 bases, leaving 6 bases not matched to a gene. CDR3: CSADRGITYNEQFF. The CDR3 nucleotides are TGCAGCGCTGACAGGGGGATCACCTACAATGAGCAGTTCTTC.

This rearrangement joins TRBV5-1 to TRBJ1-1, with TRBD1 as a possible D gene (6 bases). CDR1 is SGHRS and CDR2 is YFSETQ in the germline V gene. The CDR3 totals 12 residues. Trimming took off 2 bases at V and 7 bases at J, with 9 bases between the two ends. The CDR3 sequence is CASSFPGDEAFF. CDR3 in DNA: TGCGCCAGCAGCTTTCCAGGGGATGAAGCTTTCTTT.

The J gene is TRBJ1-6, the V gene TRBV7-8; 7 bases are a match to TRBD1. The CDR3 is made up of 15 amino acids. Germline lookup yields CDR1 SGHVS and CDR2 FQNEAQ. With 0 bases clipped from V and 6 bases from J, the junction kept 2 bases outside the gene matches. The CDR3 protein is CASSLAGTANSPLHF. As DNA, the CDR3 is TGTGCCAGCAGCTTAGCCGGGACAGCTAATTCACCCCTCCACTTT.

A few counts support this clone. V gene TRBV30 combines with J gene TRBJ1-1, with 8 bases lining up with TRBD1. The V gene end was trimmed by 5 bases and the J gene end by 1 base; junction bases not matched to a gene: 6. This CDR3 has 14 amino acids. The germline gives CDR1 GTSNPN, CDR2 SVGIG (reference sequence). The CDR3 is CAWGPRGPNTEAFF. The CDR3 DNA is TGTGCCTGGGGCCCCAGGGGGCCGAACACTGAAGCTTTCTTT.

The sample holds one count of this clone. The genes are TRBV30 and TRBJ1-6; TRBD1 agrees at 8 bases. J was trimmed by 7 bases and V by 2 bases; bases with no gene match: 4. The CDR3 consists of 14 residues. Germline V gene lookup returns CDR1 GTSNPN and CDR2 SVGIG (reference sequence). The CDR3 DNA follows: TGTGCCTGGAGTCGGACAGGGTACAATTCACCCCTCCACTTT. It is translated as CAWSRTGYNSPLHF.

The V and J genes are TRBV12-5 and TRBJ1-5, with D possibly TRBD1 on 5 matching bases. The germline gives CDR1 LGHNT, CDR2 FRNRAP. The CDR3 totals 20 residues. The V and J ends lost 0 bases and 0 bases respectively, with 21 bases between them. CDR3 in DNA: TGTGCTAGTGGTTTGGTACAAAGGGGAGGGTCCCTCTATAGCAATCAGCCCCAGCATTTT. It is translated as CASGLVQRGGSLYSNQPQHF.

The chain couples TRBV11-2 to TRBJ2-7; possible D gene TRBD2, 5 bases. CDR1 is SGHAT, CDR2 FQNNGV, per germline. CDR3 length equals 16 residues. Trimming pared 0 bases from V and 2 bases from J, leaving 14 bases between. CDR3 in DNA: TGTGCCAGCAGCTTAGATCCCAGTTCGGGAACCTACGAGCAGTACTTC. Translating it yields CASSLDPSSGTYEQYF. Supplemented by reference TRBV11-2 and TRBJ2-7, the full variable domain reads EAGVAQSPRYKIIEKRQSVAFWCNPISGHATLYWYQQILGQGPKLLIQFQNNGVVDDSQLPKDRFSAERLKGVDSTLKIQPAKLEDSAVYLCASSLDPSSGTYEQYFGPGTRLTVT.

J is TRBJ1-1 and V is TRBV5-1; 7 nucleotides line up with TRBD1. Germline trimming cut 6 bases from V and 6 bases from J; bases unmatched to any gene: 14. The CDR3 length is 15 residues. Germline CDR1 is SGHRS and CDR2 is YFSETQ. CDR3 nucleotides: TGCGCCAGCACCCGACAGGGAAGTAGTGGTTCTGAAGCTTTCTTT. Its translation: CASTRQGSSGSEAFF.

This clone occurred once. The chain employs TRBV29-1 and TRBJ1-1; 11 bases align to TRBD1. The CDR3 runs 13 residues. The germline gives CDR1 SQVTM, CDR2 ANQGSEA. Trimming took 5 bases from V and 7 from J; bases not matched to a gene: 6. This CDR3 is CSVRGQGGGEAFF. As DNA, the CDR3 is TGCAGCGTTAGGGGACAGGGGGGTGGTGAAGCTTTCTTT.

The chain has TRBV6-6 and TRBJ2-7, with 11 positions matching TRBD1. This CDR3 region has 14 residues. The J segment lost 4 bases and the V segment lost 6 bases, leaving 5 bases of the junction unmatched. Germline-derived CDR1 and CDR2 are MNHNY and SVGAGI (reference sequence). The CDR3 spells CASSTGTGGYEQYF. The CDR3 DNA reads TGTGCCAGCAGCACCGGGACAGGGGGTTACGAGCAGTACTTC.

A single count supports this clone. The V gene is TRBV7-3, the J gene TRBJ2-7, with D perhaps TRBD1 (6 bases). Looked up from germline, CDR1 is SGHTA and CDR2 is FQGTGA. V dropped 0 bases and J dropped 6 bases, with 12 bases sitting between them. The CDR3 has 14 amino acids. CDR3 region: CASSLTGQASEQYF. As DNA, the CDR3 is TGTGCCAGCAGCTTAACGGGACAAGCCTCCGAGCAGTACTTC.

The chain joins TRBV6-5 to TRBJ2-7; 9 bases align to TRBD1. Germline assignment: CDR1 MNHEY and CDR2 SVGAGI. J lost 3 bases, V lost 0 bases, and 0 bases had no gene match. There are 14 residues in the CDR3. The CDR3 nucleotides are TGTGCCAGCAGTTACTCGGGACAGGGCTACGAGCAGTACTTC. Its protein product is CASSYSGQGYEQYF.

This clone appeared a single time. For the CDR3, the DNA is TGTGCCAGCAGTGATCCCGAACGGTGGGAGACCCAGTACTTC. Encoded protein: CASSDPERWETQYF. The chain uses TRBV2 and TRBJ2-5, with D unclear. Trimming left V 3 bases short and J 5 bases short, with 13 bases between. Germline values: CDR1 SNHLY, CDR2 FYNNEI. The CDR3 totals 14 residues.

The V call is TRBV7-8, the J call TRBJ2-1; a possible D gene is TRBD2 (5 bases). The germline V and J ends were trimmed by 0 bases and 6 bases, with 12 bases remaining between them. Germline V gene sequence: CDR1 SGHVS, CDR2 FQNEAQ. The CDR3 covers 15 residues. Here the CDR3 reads CASSLAGLAGNEQFF. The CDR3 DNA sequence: TGTGCCAGCAGCTTAGCAGGCCTTGCGGGCAATGAGCAGTTCTTC.

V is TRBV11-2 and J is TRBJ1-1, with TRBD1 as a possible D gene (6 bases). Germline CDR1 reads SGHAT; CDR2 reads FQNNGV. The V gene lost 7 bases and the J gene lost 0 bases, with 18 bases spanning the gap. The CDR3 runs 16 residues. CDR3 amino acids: CASTEGVGRLNTEAFF. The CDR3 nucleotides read TGTGCCAGCACCGAGGGGGTAGGGAGACTGAACACTGAAGCTTTCTTT.

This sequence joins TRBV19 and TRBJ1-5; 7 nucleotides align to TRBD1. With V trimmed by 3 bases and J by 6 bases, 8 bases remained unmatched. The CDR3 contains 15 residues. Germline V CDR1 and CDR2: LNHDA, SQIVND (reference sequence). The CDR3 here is CASSMGVGGGQPQHF. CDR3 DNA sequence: TGTGCCAGTAGTATGGGGGTAGGGGGCGGTCAGCCCCAGCATTTT.

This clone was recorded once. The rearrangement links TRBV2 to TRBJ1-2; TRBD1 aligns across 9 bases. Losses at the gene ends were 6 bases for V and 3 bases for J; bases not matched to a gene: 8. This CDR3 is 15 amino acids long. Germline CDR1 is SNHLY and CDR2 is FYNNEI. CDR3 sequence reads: CASRHRDRDYYGYTF. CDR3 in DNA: TGTGCCAGCAGACACCGGGACAGGGACTACTATGGCTACACCTTC.

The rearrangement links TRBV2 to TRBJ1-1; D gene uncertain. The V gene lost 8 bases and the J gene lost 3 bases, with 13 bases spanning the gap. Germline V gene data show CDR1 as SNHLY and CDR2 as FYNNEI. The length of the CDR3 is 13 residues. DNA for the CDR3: TGTGCCAGCCTCCCCCCGAGGGACACTGAAGCTTTCTTT. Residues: CASLPPRDTEAFF.

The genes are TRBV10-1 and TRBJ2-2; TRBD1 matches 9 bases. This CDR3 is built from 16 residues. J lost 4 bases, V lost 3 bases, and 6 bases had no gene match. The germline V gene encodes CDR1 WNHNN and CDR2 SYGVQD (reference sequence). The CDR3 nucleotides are TGCGCCAGCAGTGATGGGGGGACAGGGATCACCGGGGAGCTGTTTTTT. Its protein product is CASSDGGTGITGELFF.

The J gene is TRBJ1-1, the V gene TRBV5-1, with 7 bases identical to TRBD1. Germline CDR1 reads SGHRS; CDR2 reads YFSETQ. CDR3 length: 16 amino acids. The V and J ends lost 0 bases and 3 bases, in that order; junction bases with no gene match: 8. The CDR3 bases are TGCGCCAGCAGCTTGGACGGGACAGCCGGGGACACTGAAGCTTTCTTT. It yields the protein CASSLDGTAGDTEAFF.

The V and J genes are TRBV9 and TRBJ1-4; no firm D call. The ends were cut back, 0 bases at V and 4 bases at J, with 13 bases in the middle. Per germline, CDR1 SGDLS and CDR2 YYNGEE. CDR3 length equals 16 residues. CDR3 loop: CASSVEPRDNNEKLFF. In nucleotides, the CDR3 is TGTGCCAGCAGCGTAGAGCCCCGGGATAATAATGAAAAACTGTTTTTT.